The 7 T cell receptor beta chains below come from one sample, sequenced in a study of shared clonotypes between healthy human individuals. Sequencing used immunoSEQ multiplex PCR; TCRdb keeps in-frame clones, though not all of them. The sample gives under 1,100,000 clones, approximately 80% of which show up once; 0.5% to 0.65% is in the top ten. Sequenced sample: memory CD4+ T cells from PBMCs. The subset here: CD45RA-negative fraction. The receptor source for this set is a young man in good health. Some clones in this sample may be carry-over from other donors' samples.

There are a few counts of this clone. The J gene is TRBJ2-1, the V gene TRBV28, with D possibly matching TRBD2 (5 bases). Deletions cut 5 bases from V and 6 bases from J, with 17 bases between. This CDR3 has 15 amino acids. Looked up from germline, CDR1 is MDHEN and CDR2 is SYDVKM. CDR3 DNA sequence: TGTGCCAGCAGTCCCGCGGCCGACTATCTCAATGAGCAGTTCTTC. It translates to CASSPAADYLNEQFF.

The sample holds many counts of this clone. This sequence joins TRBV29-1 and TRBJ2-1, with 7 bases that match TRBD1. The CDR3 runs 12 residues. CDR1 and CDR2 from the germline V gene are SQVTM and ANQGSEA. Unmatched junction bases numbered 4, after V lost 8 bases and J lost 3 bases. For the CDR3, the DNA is TGCAGCTCAGGGGACAGCTACAATGAGCAGTTCTTC. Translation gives CSSGDSYNEQFF.

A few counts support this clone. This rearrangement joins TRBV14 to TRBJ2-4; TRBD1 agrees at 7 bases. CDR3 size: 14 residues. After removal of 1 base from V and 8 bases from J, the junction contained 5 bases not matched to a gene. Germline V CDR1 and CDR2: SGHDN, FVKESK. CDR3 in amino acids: CASSQGRQGDIQYF. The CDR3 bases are TGTGCCAGCAGCCAAGGTCGCCAGGGGGACATTCAGTACTTC.

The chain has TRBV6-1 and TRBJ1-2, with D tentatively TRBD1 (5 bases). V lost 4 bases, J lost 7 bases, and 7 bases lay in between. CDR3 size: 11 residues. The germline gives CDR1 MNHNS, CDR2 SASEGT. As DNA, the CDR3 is TGTGCCAGCAGTGGACAGCTTGGCTACACCTTC. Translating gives CASSGQLGYTF.

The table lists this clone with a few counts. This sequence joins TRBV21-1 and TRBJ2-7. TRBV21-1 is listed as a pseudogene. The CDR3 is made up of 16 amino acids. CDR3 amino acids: CASSKLTCPISYEQYF. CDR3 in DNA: TGTGCCAGCAGCAAATTAACCTGCCCCATATCCTACGAGCAGTACTTC.

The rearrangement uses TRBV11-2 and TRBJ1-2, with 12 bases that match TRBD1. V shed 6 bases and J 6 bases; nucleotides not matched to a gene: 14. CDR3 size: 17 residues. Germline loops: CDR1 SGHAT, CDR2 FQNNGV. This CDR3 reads CASRKPGTGGAGDGYTF. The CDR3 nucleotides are TGTGCCAGCAGAAAACCCGGGACAGGGGGCGCCGGTGATGGCTACACCTTC.

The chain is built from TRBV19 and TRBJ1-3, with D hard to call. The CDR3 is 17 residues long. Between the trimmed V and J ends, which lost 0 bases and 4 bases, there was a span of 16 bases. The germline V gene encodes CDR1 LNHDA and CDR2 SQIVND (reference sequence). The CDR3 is CASSIDGPGKAGNTIYF. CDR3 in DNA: TGTGCCAGTAGTATAGACGGCCCGGGGAAGGCGGGAAACACCATATATTTT.